The T cell receptor beta chain described here comes from a study of cytomegalovirus exposure and HLA in healthy donors. Primers for the PCR totalled 60 Vbeta and 13 Jbeta. The data were produced by immunoSEQ multiplex PCR, yet TCRdb's version contains in-frame clones alone and is incomplete. The sample consists of approximately 200,000 clones, around 80% of them appearing once. With 3 bases removed from V and 2 bases from J, the gap between germline ends came to 10 bases. The CDR3 loop spans 13 amino acids. Per the germline V gene, CDR1 is GTSNPN and CDR2 is SVGIG (reference sequence). This chain uses TRBV30 with TRBJ1-1; D is unclear. This clonotype originated in a man in his forties or fifties in good health and CMV-seronegative. The sample comprised PBMCs. CDR3 DNA sequence: TGTGCCTGGAGAGAGGGAATCAACACTGAAGCTTTCTTT. Translating it yields CAWREGINTEAFF.